Below are 18 T cell receptor beta chains sequenced from a single sample in a study of blood T cell repertoires in COVID-19. Profiling relied on immunoSEQ multiplex PCR, and the TCRdb table lists in-frame clones only, not all of them. The sample lists roughly 140,000 clones; 80% to 90% were seen once. Sequenced sample: peripheral blood. These receptors were taken from a man in his 70s with acute or convalescent COVID-19.

The chain has TRBV5-5 and TRBJ2-7; 9 bases are a match to TRBD1. The CDR3 runs to 15 residues. V trimming: 2 bases; J trimming: 2 bases; junction bases outside the gene matches: 5. From germline, CDR1 is SGHKS and CDR2 YYEKEE (reference sequence). CDR3 nucleotides: TGTGCCAGCAGCTTCGGGACAGGGACACCCTACGAGCAGTACTTC. Translated, it gives CASSFGTGTPYEQYF.

This sequence joins TRBV10-3 and TRBJ2-7; D not certain. V was clipped by 10 bases and J by 0 bases, with 7 bases between them. CDR1 ENHRY and CDR2 SYGVKD come from the germline V gene. The CDR3 runs 11 residues. The CDR3 loop is CATSLSYEQYF. The CDR3 nucleotides are TGTGCCACCAGCCTCTCCTACGAGCAGTACTTC.

This clone has a single count. The chain employs TRBV7-2 and TRBJ1-2; TRBD1 might be the D (6 bases). Trimming removed 3 bases at V and 3 bases at J, with 11 bases between. Germline CDR1 and CDR2: SGHTA and FQGNSA. This CDR3 contains 14 residues. As DNA, the CDR3 is TGTGCCAGCAGCTTCGATCAGGGGTACTATGGCTACACCTTC. Translating gives CASSFDQGYYGYTF.

CDR3 DNA: TGTGCCATCAGGCCCGACAGGGGTAGCAATCAGCCCCAGCATTTT. Protein: CAIRPDRGSNQPQHF. The chain has TRBV10-3 and TRBJ1-5; 8 bases are a match to TRBD1. This CDR3 region has 15 residues. The V gene end was trimmed by 6 bases and the J gene end by 0 bases; junction bases not matched to a gene: 4. Germline V gives CDR1 ENHRY, CDR2 SYGVKD.

The chain recombines TRBV27 with TRBJ2-1; 11 bases match TRBD2. Germline CDR1 is MNHEY and CDR2 is SMNVEV (reference sequence). V lost 5 bases and J lost 5; bases outside the gene matches: 5. There are 15 residues in the CDR3. In nucleotides, the CDR3 is TGTGCCAGCAGTCCCGGGACTAGCGGAGACAATGAGCAGTTCTTC. It encodes CASSPGTSGDNEQFF.

V usage is TRBV5-5 and J usage is TRBJ2-2, with 7 bases lining up with TRBD1. The germline CDR1 and CDR2 sequences are SGHKS and YYEKEE (reference sequence). This CDR3 is built from 15 residues. V lost 1 base to trimming and J lost 4 bases; unmatched junction nucleotides: 4. CDR3 DNA sequence: TGTGCCAGCAGCTTGCTACAGGGGAGCACCGGGGAGCTGTTTTTT. Protein: CASSLLQGSTGELFF. The full variable domain, its missing parts supplied by reference TRBV5-5 and TRBJ2-2, is DAGVTQSPTHLIKTRGQQVTLRCSPISGHKSVSWYQQVLGQGPQFIFQYYEKEERGRGNFPDRFSARQFPNYSSELNVNALLLGDSALYLCASSLLQGSTGELFFGEGSRLTVL.

The chain recombines TRBV29-1 with TRBJ2-2, with 7 bases that match TRBD2. The CDR3 length is 19 residues. Unmatched junction bases numbered 18, after V lost 5 bases and J lost 0 bases. Per the germline V gene, CDR1 is SQVTM and CDR2 is ANQGSEA. CDR3 protein: CSVTSTLTSSGANTGELFF. The CDR3 DNA sequence: TGCAGCGTTACCTCCACCTTAACTTCTAGCGGAGCGAACACCGGGGAGCTGTTTTTT.

The chain is built from TRBV30 and TRBJ1-2, with D possibly being TRBD1 (6 bases). This CDR3 contains 14 residues. The germline V gene has CDR1 GTSNPN and CDR2 SVGIG (reference sequence). Deletions cut 4 bases from V and 7 bases from J, with 19 bases between. The CDR3, as DNA: TGTGCCTGGACCCCCCGAGGGGGATTTAGTGGCTACACCTTC. Translated: CAWTPRGGFSGYTF.

The chain recombines TRBV28 with TRBJ2-7; TRBD1 agrees at 8 bases. After removal of 7 bases from V and 6 bases from J, the junction contained 5 bases not matched to a gene. Germline assignment: CDR1 MDHEN and CDR2 SYDVKM. The CDR3 spans 12 residues. CDR3 sequence: CASNQGAFEQYF. The CDR3, as DNA: TGTGCCAGCAACCAGGGGGCCTTCGAGCAGTACTTC.

This clone was seen only once. This chain links TRBV7-8 with TRBJ1-4; the D gene is possibly TRBD1 (6 bases). The germline gives CDR1 SGHVS, CDR2 FQNEAQ. The CDR3 spans 14 residues. The V end was cut by 5 bases, the J end by 2 bases, with 9 bases between. The CDR3 nucleotides are TGTGCCAGCAGCGTAACAGGGACTAATGAAAAACTGTTTTTT. Protein: CASSVTGTNEKLFF.

The chain uses TRBV19 and TRBJ2-1; 13 nucleotides match TRBD2. V dropped 7 bases and J dropped 4; count of bases not matched to a gene: 4. Per germline, CDR1 LNHDA and CDR2 SQIVND (reference sequence). This CDR3 contains 15 residues. CDR3 sequence: CASTRTSGSYNEQFF. The DNA of the CDR3 is TGTGCCAGTACCCGGACTAGCGGGAGTTACAATGAGCAGTTCTTC.

V is TRBV4-3 and J is TRBJ1-1; possible D gene TRBD1, 6 bases. Trimming took 0 bases from V and 8 from J, leaving 13 bases between them. Germline V gene data show CDR1 as LGHNA and CDR2 as YSLEER. The CDR3 extends over 14 amino acids. CDR3 amino acids: CASSQDTLQGEAFF. The CDR3 nucleotides are TGCGCCAGCAGCCAAGATACGCTACAGGGAGAAGCTTTCTTT.

The chain recombines TRBV5-4 with TRBJ1-1, with TRBD1 as a possible D gene (6 bases). Trimming cost V 0 bases and J 4 bases, with 10 bases left between them. Germline V gives CDR1 SGHNT, CDR2 YYREEE (reference sequence). The CDR3 consists of 14 residues. The CDR3 loop is CASSLDVGGTEAFF. Written as DNA, the CDR3 is TGTGCCAGCAGCTTGGATGTAGGGGGCACTGAAGCTTTCTTT.

The genes are TRBV2 and TRBJ2-1; D is possibly TRBD2 (6 bases). The CDR3 totals 14 residues. V lost 5 bases and J lost 0, with 8 bases in between. CDR1 and CDR2 from the germline V gene are SNHLY and FYNNEI. The CDR3 loop is CASSPTSSYNEQFF. In DNA, the CDR3 is TGTGCCAGCAGTCCGACTAGCTCCTACAATGAGCAGTTCTTC.

The chain combines TRBV28 with TRBJ2-1, with D perhaps matching TRBD1 (5 bases). This CDR3 comprises 15 residues. Germline V gene sequence: CDR1 MDHEN, CDR2 SYDVKM. The ends were cut back, 6 bases at V and 3 bases at J, with 15 bases in the middle. The CDR3 bases are TGTGCCAGCAGACCCCGACAGATTGGCTACAATGAGCAGTTCTTC. Protein: CASRPRQIGYNEQFF.

The chain uses TRBV18 and TRBJ2-3; 8 bases map to TRBD2. This CDR3 contains 16 residues. The V segment lost 3 bases and the J segment 0 bases; nucleotides outside the gene matches: 5. Germline CDR1 reads KGHSH; CDR2 reads LQKENI. The CDR3 coding sequence is TGTGCCAGCTCACCGTTAGCGGGGTCTAGCACAGATACGCAGTATTTT. Translating gives CASSPLAGSSTDTQYF.

V gene TRBV19 combines with J gene TRBJ1-5; 9 nucleotides agree with TRBD1. CDR1 LNHDA and CDR2 SQIVND come from the germline V gene (reference sequence). Unmatched junction bases numbered 1, after V lost 3 bases and J lost 1 base. The CDR3 totals 15 residues. CDR3 coding DNA: TGTGCCAGTAGTATTGACAGGGGGAGCAATCAGCCCCAGCATTTT. This gives the protein CASSIDRGSNQPQHF.

The chain couples TRBV19 to TRBJ2-3; D ambiguous. Germline V gives CDR1 LNHDA, CDR2 SQIVND (reference sequence). V lost 3 bases and J 1 base, leaving 5 bases between the germline ends. This CDR3 is built from 13 residues. DNA for the CDR3: TGTGCCAGTAGTATCCAGGGCACAGATACGCAGTATTTT. Encoded protein: CASSIQGTDTQYF.